This T cell receptor beta chain is from a study of cytomegalovirus exposure and HLA in healthy donors. PCR employed 60 Vbeta and 13 Jbeta primers. Using immunoSEQ multiplex PCR, the repertoire was profiled, and TCRdb retains in-frame clones only, with some absent. The sample consists of roughly 83,000 clones, about 69% of them appearing once. This clone was seen a handful of times. This TCR came from a man between 60 and 70 years old in good health and CMV-seronegative. The sequencing input was PBMCs.

The CDR3 region is CASSLVSGGSFTGELFF. For the CDR3, the DNA is TGCGCCAGCAGCTTGGTTAGCGGGGGTTCATTCACCGGGGAGCTGTTTTTT. The V gene is TRBV5-1, the J gene TRBJ2-2; TRBD2 matches at 9 bases. Germline CDR1 reads SGHRS; CDR2 reads YFSETQ. Trimming cost V 0 bases and J 4 bases; bases outside gene matches: 7. The length of the CDR3 is 17 residues.